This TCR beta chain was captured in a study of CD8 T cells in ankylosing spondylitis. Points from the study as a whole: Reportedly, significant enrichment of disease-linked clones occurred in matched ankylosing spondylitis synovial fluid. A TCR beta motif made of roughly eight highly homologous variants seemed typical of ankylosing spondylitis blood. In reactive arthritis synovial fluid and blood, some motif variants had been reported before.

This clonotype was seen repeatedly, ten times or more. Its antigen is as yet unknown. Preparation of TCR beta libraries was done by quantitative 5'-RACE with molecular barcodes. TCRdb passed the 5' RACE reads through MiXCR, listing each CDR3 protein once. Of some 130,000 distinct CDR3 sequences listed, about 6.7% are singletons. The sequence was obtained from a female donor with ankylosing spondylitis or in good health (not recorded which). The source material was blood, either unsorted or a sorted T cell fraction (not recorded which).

The DNA of the CDR3 is TGCGCCAGCAGCCGGGACAGCGTAGTAATTTACAATCAGCCCCAGCATTTT. Translated: CASSRDSVVIYNQPQHF. The chain carries TRBV4-1 and TRBJ1-5; 7 positions match TRBD1. The length of the CDR3 is 17 residues. The germline V gene encodes CDR1 MGHRA and CDR2 YSYEKL. V dropped 4 bases and J dropped 3; count of bases not matched to a gene: 12.